These 20 T cell receptor beta chains were sequenced from one sample in a study of T-cell reconstitution after alpha-beta-depleted transplantation in children. Unique molecular identifiers were incorporated when the TCRbeta library was constructed. MiXCR was run by TCRdb on the PCR reads, yielding one entry per CDR3 protein. The profile covers about 510,000 distinct CDR3 sequences, with about an eighth appearing a single time and around 13% taken by the ten largest. Sequenced here: PBMCs, mostly from graft donor cells, sampled 180 days after TCRalphabeta/CD19-depleted stem cell transplant. Receptors originate from a female patient aged 2-9 years who had a stem cell transplant for aplastic anemia, so the T cells may come from the graft donor.

This clonotype was picked up a small number of times. V gene TRBV11-3 combines with J gene TRBJ2-1, with 14 bases aligning to TRBD2. The CDR3 extends over 14 amino acids. Germline CDR1 and CDR2: SGHNT and YENEEA. V gave up 5 bases and J gave up 15 bases; unmatched junction bases: 9. Written as DNA, the CDR3 is TGTGCCAGCAGCCCGGGACTAGCGGGAGAAATTGGGTTCTTC. Encoded protein: CASSPGLAGEIGFF.

This clonotype was recorded a few times. The chain has TRBV3-1 and TRBJ2-7; D gene ambiguous. The CDR3 spans 15 residues. CDR1 and CDR2 from the germline V gene are LGHDT and YNNKEL (reference sequence). V was shortened by 4 bases and J by 0 bases, with 13 bases between the two germline ends. The CDR3 here is CASSRLARSSYEQYV. The CDR3 nucleotides are TGTGCCAGCAGCCGCCTCGCGAGGAGCTCCTACGAGCAGTACGTC.

This clonotype showed up just a few times. The CDR3 reads CASSYSARGSPLHF. As DNA, the CDR3 is TGTGCCAGCAGTTACTCGGCGAGGGGTTCACCCCTCCACTTT. V is TRBV6-2 or TRBV6-3 and J is TRBJ1-6; perhaps TRBD1 as D (5 bases). The CDR3 consists of 14 residues. V lost 0 bases, J lost 9 bases, and 9 bases lay in between. Germline lookup yields CDR1 MNHEY and CDR2 SVGEGT.

The V gene is TRBV14, the J gene TRBJ2-7; D remains ambiguous. V shed 2 bases and J shed 3 bases, with 8 bases lying between them. This CDR3 spans 13 amino acids. CDR1 SGHDN and CDR2 FVKESK come from the germline V gene. The CDR3 loop reads CASSQNSGYEQYV. In nucleotides, the CDR3 is TGTGCCAGCAGCCAAAACTCTGGCTACGAGCAGTACGTC.

The chain links TRBV5-1 to TRBJ2-7; tentative D call: TRBD1 (6 bases). CDR1 and CDR2 from the germline V gene are SGHRS and YFSETQ. Trimming stripped 4 bases from V and 1 base from J, with 15 bases between. This CDR3 has 15 amino acids. CDR3 amino acids: CASSPLTGFSYEQYF. Written as DNA, the CDR3 is TGCGCCAGCAGCCCCTTGACAGGATTTTCCTACGAGCAGTACTTC.

The chain uses TRBV7-2 and TRBJ2-7, with D possibly being TRBD1 or TRBD2 (6 bases each). V dropped 5 bases and J dropped 5 bases, with 19 bases sitting between them. CDR1 and CDR2 (germline): SGHTA, FQGNSA. The CDR3 is made up of 15 amino acids. The CDR3 DNA follows: TGTGCCAGCAGCCGCGGGGTGGGGGCGCGGGACGAGCAGTACTTC. It codes for CASSRGVGARDEQYF.

This clonotype was seen only a few times. Compared with germline, one end of the junction differs, possibly owing to a read error. The V call is TRBV10-3, the J call TRBJ1-1; the match to TRBD1 covers 7 bases. Looked up from germline, CDR1 is ENHRY and CDR2 is SYGVKD. This CDR3 has 17 residues. Here the CDR3 reads CAITPPAERGLGTGAFF. As DNA, the CDR3 is TGTGCCATCACTCCCCCGGCGGAAAGGGGGCTTGGCACTGGAGCTTTCTTT.

This clonotype has just a few counts. The V call is TRBV12-3 or TRBV12-4, the J call TRBJ2-3; the D is unclear. There are 13 residues in the CDR3. Trimming pared 4 bases from V and 2 bases from J, leaving 7 bases between. The CDR3 nucleotides read TGTGCCAGCAGTTCTCTCTTCACAGATACGCAGTATTTT. Its protein is CASSSLFTDTQYF.

The chain recombines TRBV7-2 with TRBJ2-3; 8 positions agree with TRBD2. The CDR3 consists of 15 residues. Germline values: CDR1 SGHTA, CDR2 FQGNSA. Trimming at V came to 10 bases and at J to 0 bases, leaving 9 bases not matched to a gene. The CDR3 is CAIGRGGASTDTQYF. The CDR3 DNA reads TGTGCCATAGGCCGGGGGGGGGCTAGCACAGATACGCAGTATTTT.

This clonotype was recorded many times. This chain joins TRBV20-1 and TRBJ2-7; D might be TRBD1 (6 bases). CDR1 is DFQATT and CDR2 is SNEGSKA in the germline V gene (reference sequence). The V end was cut by 3 bases, the J end by 3 bases, with 9 bases between. This CDR3 has 12 residues. This chain's CDR3 is CSARKQGYEQYF. CDR3 sequence (DNA): TGCAGTGCTAGGAAACAGGGCTACGAGCAGTACTTC.

Here the CDR3 DNA reads TGTGCCAGCAGCCTCGCGCAGGGGGTTTCCTACGAGCAGTACTTC. This encodes CASSLAQGVSYEQYF. J is TRBJ2-7 and V is TRBV28, with 7 bases lining up with TRBD1. The CDR3 has 15 amino acids. Unmatched junction bases numbered 9, after V lost 6 bases and J lost 1 base. CDR1 MDHEN and CDR2 SYDVKM come from the germline V gene. Full variable domain (rest looked up from reference TRBV28 and TRBJ2-7): DVKVTQSSRYLVKRTGEKVFLECVQDMDHENMFWYRQDPGLGLRLIYFSYDVKMKEKGDIPEGYSVSREKKERFSLILESASTNQTSMYLCASSLAQGVSYEQYFGPGTRLTVT.

This clonotype was recorded many times. The rearrangement joins TRBV5-1 to TRBJ1-2; D remains ambiguous. CDR1 and CDR2 (germline): SGHRS, YFSETQ. V was trimmed by 0 bases and J by 3 bases, leaving 6 bases between them. The CDR3 sequence is 13 residues long. The CDR3 DNA sequence: TGCGCCAGCAGCTTGGACCCGTACTATGGCTACACCTTC. Its translation is CASSLDPYYGYTF.

The chain employs TRBV7-2 and TRBJ1-1, with no clear D. From germline, CDR1 is SGHTA and CDR2 FQGNSA. V was shortened by 4 bases and J by 3 bases, with 9 bases between the two germline ends. CDR3 length equals 13 residues. CDR3 nucleotides: TGTGCCAGCAGCTCTCCCTTAGACACTGAAGCTTTCTTT. This codes for CASSSPLDTEAFF.

The chain carries TRBV6-5 and TRBJ2-7; D not resolved. This CDR3 region has 15 residues. From germline, CDR1 is MNHEY and CDR2 SVGAGI. V was clipped by 2 bases and J by 3 bases, with 14 bases between them. CDR3 sequence: CASSYNGKVVYEQYF. CDR3 DNA: TGTGCCAGCAGTTACAACGGCAAGGTCGTCTACGAGCAGTACTTC.

About this clonotype itself: A much larger clone is a single base away; this may be a read error. The chain links TRBV4-3 to TRBJ1-2; 12 positions agree with TRBD1. With V trimmed by 6 bases and J by 10 bases, 15 bases remained unmatched. Germline V gene sequence: CDR1 LGHNA, CDR2 YSLEER. The length of the CDR3 is 16 residues. The CDR3 nucleotides are TGCGCCAGCAGACACAATCCGGGACAGGGGGCGCGAGCCTACACCTTC. Translated: CASRHNPGQGARAYTF.

Ten or more counts support this clonotype. The chain carries TRBV12-3 or TRBV12-4 and TRBJ1-2, with 9 bases fitting TRBD1. With V trimmed by 3 bases and J by 8 bases, 10 bases remained unmatched. This CDR3 region has 15 residues. CDR3 loop: CASSFGHRGHEGYTF. CDR3 nucleotide sequence: TGTGCCAGCAGTTTCGGACACAGGGGGCACGAAGGCTACACCTTC.

This clonotype has more than one count but fewer than ten. V gene TRBV16 combines with J gene TRBJ2-5, with 13 bases matching TRBD2. From germline, CDR1 is KGHSY and CDR2 FQNENV. J lost 4 bases, V lost 7 bases, and 6 bases had no gene match. The CDR3 is 15 amino acids. CDR3 protein: CASIVGLAGPETQYF. The CDR3 DNA sequence: TGTGCCAGCATCGTGGGACTAGCGGGACCAGAGACCCAGTACTTC. Supplemented by reference TRBV16 and TRBJ2-5, the full variable domain reads GEEVAQTPKHLVRGEGQKAKLYCAPIKGHSYVFWYQQVLKNEFKFLISFQNENVFDETGMPKERFSAKCLPNSPCSLEIQATKLEDSAVYFCASIVGLAGPETQYFGPGTRLLVL.

The V and J genes are TRBV9 and TRBJ2-1; D not resolved. In germline, CDR1 is SGDLS, CDR2 YYNGEE. V was trimmed by 0 bases and J by 7 bases, leaving 14 bases between them. This CDR3 comprises 15 residues. The CDR3 here is CASSVANPVGNEQFF. CDR3 nucleotides: TGTGCCAGCAGCGTAGCTAACCCCGTCGGAAATGAGCAGTTCTTC.

The gene calls are TRBV9 and TRBJ1-3; possible D gene TRBD1, 6 bases. The CDR3 sequence is 19 residues long. Germline CDR1 and CDR2: SGDLS and YYNGEE. V was cut by 1 base and J by 4 bases, with 24 bases left in between. The CDR3 here is CASSVRDTDPRGYGNTIYF. The CDR3, as DNA: TGTGCCAGCAGCGTAAGAGACACCGATCCAAGGGGGTACGGAAACACCATATATTTT.

In this sample, this clonotype turned up many times. The V call is TRBV2, the J call TRBJ2-3; 10 bases are shared with TRBD2. The CDR3 loop spans 20 amino acids. Germline assignment: CDR1 SNHLY and CDR2 FYNNEI. V gave up 5 bases and J gave up 1 base; unmatched junction bases: 18. CDR3 in DNA: TGTGCCAGCAGTACGATCCGGGAGTCTAGCGGGAGAGTTGGCACAGATACGCAGTATTTT. This gives the protein CASSTIRESSGRVGTDTQYF.